These T cell receptor beta chains were read from a single sample in a study of neoadjuvant anti-PD-1 for oral cavity cancer. The data were produced by immunoSEQ multiplex PCR, yet TCRdb's version contains in-frame clones alone and is incomplete. In the table there are 60,000 to 80,000 clones, around 80% of which are singletons. The source material was PBMCs, sampled before nivolumab (anti-PD-1) treatment. The origin of the receptors is a person aged 40-85 years with oral cavity squamous cell carcinoma. Both conserved end residues are part of each CDR3. The order of the fields is D gene, J gene, V gene, clone size, CDR3 protein, CDR3 DNA. The D gene is left open where the match is weak. Size tells how often a clone was seen (once, few, many) or the class of an expanded clone, and some rows leave it out.

>NA|TRBJ1-5|TRBV19|NA
CASSEYSGVGQPQHF
TGTGCCAGTAGCGAGTATAGTGGGGTTGGGCAGCCCCAGCATTTT
>NA|TRBJ2-3|TRBV7-7|NA
CASSLGSSSDTQYF
TGTGCTAGCAGCTTAGGGAGCTCCTCAGATACGCAGTATTTT
>NA|TRBJ1-1|TRBV5-1|NA
CASSDGGLVRNTEAFF
TGCGCCAGCAGCGACGGGGGTCTTGTACGTAACACTGAAGCTTTCTTT
>TRBD2|TRBJ2-2|TRBV6-6|NA
CASSSSGYTGELFF
TGTGCCAGCAGCTCTAGCGGATACACTGGGGAGCTGTTTTTT
>NA|TRBJ2-1|TRBV5-1|few
CASSLGGGGLGEQFF
TGCGCCAGCAGCTTGGGCGGGGGCGGTCTCGGTGAGCAGTTCTTC
>TRBD1|TRBJ2-7|TRBV29-1|NA
CSVVLGQTVEEQYF
TGCAGCGTCGTGCTGGGACAGACGGTTGAAGAGCAGTACTTC
>TRBD1|TRBJ1-1|TRBV6-1|NA
CASRHSTGVPEAFF
TGTGCCAGCAGACATAGTACAGGGGTCCCTGAAGCTTTCTTT
>TRBD1|TRBJ1-1|TRBV4-1|NA
CASSQDRGRTEAFF
TGCGCCAGCAGCCAGGACAGGGGGCGGACTGAAGCTTTCTTT
>NA|TRBJ1-1|TRBV6-1|NA
CATAFGNTEAFF
TGTGCCACCGCTTTCGGGAACACTGAAGCTTTCTTT
>TRBD1|TRBJ1-1|TRBV5-1|few
CASRLTGTGRGNTEAFF
TGCGCCAGCAGGCTCACTGGGACAGGGCGGGGGAACACTGAAGCTTTCTTT
>NA|TRBJ1-1|TRBV29-1|few
CSVDLWGRGIEAFF
TGCAGCGTTGATCTCTGGGGCAGGGGAATTGAAGCTTTCTTT
>NA|TRBJ1-2|TRBV19|NA
CASKPPGARGYTF
TGTGCCAGTAAACCTCCGGGGGCGCGTGGCTACACCTTC
>NA|TRBJ1-1|TRBV28|once
CASNPPTGKGTEAFF
TGTGCCAGCAACCCCCCCACAGGGAAGGGCACTGAAGCTTTCTTT
>NA|TRBJ2-2|TRBV6-5|NA
CASSYETGNTGELFF
TGTGCCAGCAGTTACGAGACAGGGAACACCGGGGAGCTGTTTTTT
>TRBD2|TRBJ2-5|TRBV5-6|once
CASSFAGGQETQYF
TGTGCCAGCAGCTTTGCGGGAGGCCAAGAGACCCAGTACTTC
>NA|TRBJ2-7|TRBV28|NA
CASSLWTSSPHEQYF
TGTGCCAGCAGTTTATGGACGTCTAGCCCCCACGAGCAGTACTTC
>TRBD1|TRBJ1-1|TRBV7-6|NA
CASSLSGTGLGSTEAFF
TGTGCCAGCAGCTTATCCGGGACAGGCCTAGGCTCCACTGAAGCTTTCTTT
>NA|TRBJ1-3|TRBV7-6|once
CASSLAPVPDSGNTIYF
TGTGCCAGCAGCTTAGCGCCCGTGCCCGACTCTGGAAACACCATATATTTT
>NA|TRBJ1-5|TRBV6-5|few
CASLWGGDQPQHF
TGTGCCAGCCTGTGGGGAGGGGATCAGCCCCAGCATTTT
>NA|TRBJ1-6|TRBV28|NA
CASSLFEGSLHF
TGTGCCAGCAGTTTATTCGAAGGGTCCCTCCACTTT
>NA|TRBJ1-5|TRBV19|few
CASSISRGAGRLVDQPQHF
TGTGCCAGTAGTATCTCCCGGGGGGCCGGGCGGCTGGTGGATCAGCCCCAGCATTTT
>NA|TRBJ2-1|TRBV14|NA
CASSLPGGHHEQFF
TGTGCCAGCAGCCTTCCCGGAGGACACCATGAGCAGTTCTTC
>NA|TRBJ2-1|TRBV30|once
CAWMGQGDNEQFF
TGTGCCTGGATGGGGCAGGGAGACAATGAGCAGTTCTTC
>TRBD1|TRBJ1-5|TRBV5-1|NA
CASSSGQGSNQPQHF
TGCGCCAGCAGCTCGGGACAGGGAAGCAATCAGCCCCAGCATTTT
>TRBD1|TRBJ2-1|TRBV9|NA
CASSVLGTGNEQFF
TGTGCCAGCAGCGTACTGGGGACAGGCAATGAGCAGTTCTTC
>TRBD2|TRBJ2-2|TRBV15|NA
CATSRVYGTSKKSDTGELFF
TGTGCCACCAGCAGAGTTTACGGGACTAGCAAGAAGTCCGACACCGGGGAGCTGTTTTTT
>NA|TRBJ1-2|TRBV19|NA
CASSIDIGTSWAGYTF
TGTGCCAGTAGTATAGACATCGGGACTTCCTGGGCTGGCTACACCTTC
>NA|TRBJ1-5|TRBV5-8|NA
CASSLGQVKDQPQHF
TGTGCCAGCAGCTTGGGGCAGGTTAAGGATCAGCCCCAGCATTTT
>NA|TRBJ1-5|TRBV2|few
CASSVTGSSNQPQHF
TGTGCCAGCAGTGTTACCGGGTCTAGCAATCAGCCCCAGCATTTT
>NA|TRBJ1-1|TRBV19|NA
CASSMTAGAEAFF
TGTGCCAGTAGTATGACCGCTGGGGCTGAAGCTTTCTTT
>NA|TRBJ1-5|TRBV27|once
CASSYSGELQPQHF
TGTGCCAGCAGTTACTCCGGGGAGTTACAGCCCCAGCATTTT
>NA|TRBJ2-2|TRBV5-6|NA
CASSLGSRTGELFF
TGTGCCAGCAGCTTGGGGTCTCGCACCGGGGAGCTGTTTTTT
>NA|TRBJ2-7|TRBV2|NA
CASSAAGLHEQYF
TGTGCCAGCAGTGCCGCCGGGTTGCACGAGCAGTACTTC
>TRBD1|TRBJ1-5|TRBV19|NA
CASNLPGTGINQPQHF
TGTGCCAGTAACCTTCCCGGGACAGGGATCAATCAGCCCCAGCATTTT
>TRBD1|TRBJ2-1|TRBV18|NA
CASSPGQLNEQFF
TGTGCCAGCTCACCGGGACAGTTAAATGAGCAGTTCTTC
>NA|TRBJ1-1|TRBV5-5|once
CASSLGTDKAFF
TGTGCCAGCAGCCTCGGGACCGACAAAGCTTTCTTT
>NA|TRBJ2-7|TRBV6-1|NA
CASSESWVTSSYEQYF
TGTGCCAGCAGCGAATCGTGGGTTACAAGCTCCTACGAGCAGTACTTC
>NA|TRBJ2-6|TRBV5-1|NA
CASSLRTQGANVLTF
TGCGCCAGCAGCTTGAGAACCCAGGGGGCCAACGTCCTGACTTTC
>NA|TRBJ2-2|TRBV9|NA
CASSVAGTGELFF
TGTGCCAGCAGCGTAGCCGGGACCGGGGAGCTGTTTTTT
>NA|TRBJ2-5|TRBV6-5|once
CASSYPHRTGETQYF
TGTGCCAGCAGTTACCCACACCGCACTGGAGAGACCCAGTACTTC
>NA|TRBJ1-4|TRBV19|NA
CASRTNEKLFF
TGTGCCAGTAGGACGAATGAAAAACTGTTTTTT
>NA|TRBJ2-2|TRBV9|NA
CASSVSRMGAAGELFF
TGTGCCAGCAGCGTCAGCCGAATGGGGGCGGCCGGGGAGCTGTTTTTT
>NA|TRBJ1-2|TRBV6-1|NA
CASSEVGGGLKAGGYTF
TGTGCCAGCAGTGAAGTAGGAGGGGGGTTAAAAGCGGGAGGCTACACCTTC
>TRBD1|TRBJ2-3|TRBV9|NA
CASSARDRGGTQYF
TGTGCCAGCAGCGCTAGGGACAGGGGGGGCACGCAGTATTTT
>NA|TRBJ1-2|TRBV6-1|NA
CASSETGGYGYTF
TGTGCCAGCAGTGAAACGGGGGGCTATGGCTACACCTTC
>TRBD2|TRBJ2-3|TRBV5-1|NA
CASRVTSAPTDTQYF
TGCGCCAGCAGGGTGACTAGCGCCCCCACAGATACGCAGTATTTT
>NA|TRBJ2-1|TRBV4-2|NA
CASSQDETGTPYNEQFF
TGTGCCAGCAGCCAAGACGAGACGGGAACCCCCTACAATGAGCAGTTCTTC
>NA|TRBJ1-1|TRBV10-1|few
CASSESPVSGGGRNTEAFF
TGCGCCAGCAGTGAGTCGCCGGTTTCGGGTGGAGGGAGGAACACTGAAGCTTTCTTT
>NA|TRBJ1-5|TRBV6-5|NA
CASSQRAGNQPQHF
TGTGCCAGCAGCCAGAGGGCGGGCAATCAGCCCCAGCATTTT
>TRBD1|TRBJ2-1|TRBV2|NA
CASRRDRATGEQFF
TGTGCCAGTCGCCGAGACAGGGCAACGGGTGAGCAGTTCTTC
>NA|TRBJ2-7|TRBV11-3|NA
CASSPDPQAGEQYF
TGTGCCAGCAGCCCGGACCCCCAGGCGGGCGAGCAGTACTTC
>TRBD2|TRBJ2-3|TRBV5-4|once
CASSLAGTRQTDTQYF
TGTGCCAGCAGCTTGGCAGGGACTAGGCAGACAGATACGCAGTATTTT